One and the same sample provided the 7 T cell receptor beta chains below, sequenced in a study of cytomegalovirus exposure and HLA in healthy donors. PCR used 60 Vbeta primers and 13 Jbeta primers. The data were produced by immunoSEQ multiplex PCR, yet TCRdb's version contains in-frame clones alone and is incomplete. The table has about 94,000 clones, approximately 7.6% seen once. The sample comprised PBMCs. Receptor source: a man aged 50 to 59 in good health and CMV-seronegative.

This clone was seen more than once but under ten times. The CDR3 spells CARNGEDSPLHF. CDR3 nucleotide sequence: TGTGCCCGGAACGGGGAAGATTCACCCCTCCACTTT. The genes are TRBV30 and TRBJ1-6; no firm D call. V was trimmed by 8 bases and J by 8 bases, leaving 13 bases between them. CDR3 length equals 12 residues. Germline loops: CDR1 GTSNPN, CDR2 SVGIG (reference sequence).

Only a few counts were recorded for this clone. The sample has other DNA sequences that encode this CDR3 too. The chain uses TRBV5-1 and TRBJ2-3; the D gene is possibly TRBD2 (6 bases). CDR1 and CDR2 (germline): SGHRS, YFSETQ. The ends were cut back, 2 bases at V and 0 bases at J, with 10 bases in the middle. This CDR3 has 15 residues. The CDR3 loop reads CASSLYGTSTDTQYF. The CDR3 bases are TGCGCCAGCAGCTTATATGGGACTAGCACAGATACGCAGTATTTT.

This clone was observed a few times. This chain joins TRBV7-9 and TRBJ1-3; a weak D match, TRBD1 (6 bases). V gave up 2 bases and J gave up 6 bases, with 17 bases separating them. Germline values: CDR1 SEHNR, CDR2 FQNEAQ (reference sequence). This CDR3 contains 16 residues. Here the CDR3 DNA reads TGTGCCAGCAGCTTAAATACAGGGCCAAGCTCAAACACCATATATTTT. Encoded protein: CASSLNTGPSSNTIYF.

The rearrangement joins TRBV9 to TRBJ1-2; 7 bases fit TRBD1. The germline CDR1 and CDR2 sequences are SGDLS and YYNGEE. This CDR3 has 15 amino acids. J gave up 4 bases and V 0 bases, and 6 bases lay outside the gene matches. The CDR3 loop is CASSVAGTVSYGYTF. In nucleotides, the CDR3 is TGTGCCAGCAGCGTAGCGGGGACAGTTAGCTATGGCTACACCTTC.

V usage is TRBV4-1 and J usage is TRBJ1-3, with D uncertain. This CDR3 is built from 15 residues. In germline, CDR1 is MGHRA, CDR2 YSYEKL. Trimming shortened V by 2 bases and J by 4 bases, and 12 bases separated the two germline ends. The CDR3 DNA reads TGCGCCAGCAGCCAATCGCGGTTCTTGGGAAACACCATATATTTT. Residues: CASSQSRFLGNTIYF.

The chain has TRBV7-9 and TRBJ2-7, with TRBD2 matching over 10 bases. CDR1 SEHNR and CDR2 FQNEAQ come from the germline V gene (reference sequence). There are 16 residues in the CDR3. V trimming: 5 bases; J trimming: 0 bases; junction bases outside the gene matches: 7. For the CDR3, the DNA is TGTGCCAGCAGCCCTACACTAGCGGGGATCTCCTACGAGCAGTACTTC. Translating gives CASSPTLAGISYEQYF.

The chain has TRBV28 and TRBJ2-7, with 7 bases identical to TRBD1. The CDR3 is 14 residues long. Germline V gene lookup returns CDR1 MDHEN and CDR2 SYDVKM. Losses at the gene ends were 3 bases for V and 3 bases for J; bases not matched to a gene: 5. CDR3 DNA: TGTGCCAGCAGTTTCCACCGACAGGGCTACGAGCAGTACTTC. It codes for CASSFHRQGYEQYF.